This T cell receptor beta chain was recorded in a study of OX40 agonist ivuxolimab in advanced cancers. This CDR3 is 14 amino acids long. Unmatched junction bases numbered 10, after V lost 5 bases and J lost 6 bases. Germline V gene sequence: CDR1 SQVTM, CDR2 ANQGSEA. The table came from immunoSEQ multiplex PCR; TCRdb's copy has only in-frame clones and leaves some out. The sample has 60,000 to 85,000 clones, about four fifths seen once. This chain uses TRBV29-1 with TRBJ2-7, with 10 bases aligning to TRBD1. The sequence was obtained from an adult with an advanced solid tumor such as melanoma, head and neck, liver or kidney cancer. This sample comprised CD4+ or CD8+ T cells sorted from blood, obtained in a trial of the OX40 agonist ivuxolimab. The CDR3 loop reads CSVHRQGAPAEQYF. The CDR3 DNA reads as TGCAGCGTTCACCGACAGGGGGCGCCAGCCGAGCAGTACTTC.